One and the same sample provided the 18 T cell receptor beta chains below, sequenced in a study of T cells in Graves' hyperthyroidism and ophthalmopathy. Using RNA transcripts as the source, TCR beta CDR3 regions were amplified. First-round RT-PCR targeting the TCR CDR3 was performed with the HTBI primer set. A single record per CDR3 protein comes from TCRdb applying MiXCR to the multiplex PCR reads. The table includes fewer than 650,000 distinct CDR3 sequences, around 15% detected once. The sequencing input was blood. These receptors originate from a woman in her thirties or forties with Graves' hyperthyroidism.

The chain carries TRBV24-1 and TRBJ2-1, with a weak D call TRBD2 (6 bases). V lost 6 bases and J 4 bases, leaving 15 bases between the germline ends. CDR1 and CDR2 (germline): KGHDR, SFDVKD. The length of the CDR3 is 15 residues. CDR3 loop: CATSRREGPYNEQFF. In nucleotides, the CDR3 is TGTGCCACCAGTAGGCGGGAAGGGCCGTACAATGAGCAGTTCTTC.

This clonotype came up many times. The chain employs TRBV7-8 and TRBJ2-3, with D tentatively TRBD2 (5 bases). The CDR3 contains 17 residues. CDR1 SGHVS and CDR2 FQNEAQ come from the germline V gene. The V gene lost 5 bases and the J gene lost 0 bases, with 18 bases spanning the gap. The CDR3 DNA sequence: TGTGCCAGCAGCAAGTGGTCCAGCGGAGTCAGCACAGATACGCAGTATTTT. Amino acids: CASSKWSSGVSTDTQYF.

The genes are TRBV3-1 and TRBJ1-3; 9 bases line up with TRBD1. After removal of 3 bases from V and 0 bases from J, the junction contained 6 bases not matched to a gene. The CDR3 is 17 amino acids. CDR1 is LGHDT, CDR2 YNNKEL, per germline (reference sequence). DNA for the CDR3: TGTGCCAGCAGCCAGGCGACAGGGGGGGGCTCTGGAAACACCATATATTTT. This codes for CASSQATGGGSGNTIYF.

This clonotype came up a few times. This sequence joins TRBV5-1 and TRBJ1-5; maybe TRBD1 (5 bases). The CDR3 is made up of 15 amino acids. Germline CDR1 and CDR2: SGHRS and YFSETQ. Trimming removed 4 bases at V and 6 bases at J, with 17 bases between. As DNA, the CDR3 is TGCGCCAGCAGCACGGGGTGGCAGGGTGGTCAGCCCCAGCATTTT. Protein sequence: CASSTGWQGGQPQHF.

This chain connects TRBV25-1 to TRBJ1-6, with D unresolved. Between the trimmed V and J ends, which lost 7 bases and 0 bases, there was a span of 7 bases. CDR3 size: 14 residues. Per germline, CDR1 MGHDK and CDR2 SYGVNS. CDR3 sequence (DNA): TGTGCCAGCACGGTCGGCTCCTATAATTCACCCCTCCACTTT. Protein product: CASTVGSYNSPLHF.

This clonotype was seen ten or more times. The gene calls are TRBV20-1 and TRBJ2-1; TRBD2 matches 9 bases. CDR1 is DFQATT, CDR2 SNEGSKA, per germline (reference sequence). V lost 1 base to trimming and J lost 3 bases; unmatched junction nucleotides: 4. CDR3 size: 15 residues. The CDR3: CSARGREGLYNEQFF. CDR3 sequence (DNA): TGCAGTGCTAGAGGGCGGGAGGGCCTCTACAATGAGCAGTTCTTC.

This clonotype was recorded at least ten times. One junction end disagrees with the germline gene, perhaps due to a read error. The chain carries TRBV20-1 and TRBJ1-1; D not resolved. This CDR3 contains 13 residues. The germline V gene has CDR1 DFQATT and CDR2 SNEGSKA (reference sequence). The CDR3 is CSAREKLHTEAFF. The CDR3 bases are TGCAGTGCTAGAGAAAAACTGCACACCGAAGCTTTCTTT.

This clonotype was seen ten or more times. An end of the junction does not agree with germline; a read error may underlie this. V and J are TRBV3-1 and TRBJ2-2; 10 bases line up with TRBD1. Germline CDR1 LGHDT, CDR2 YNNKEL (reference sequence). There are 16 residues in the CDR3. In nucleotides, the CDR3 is TGCGCCAGCAGCCTACGACAGGGGGCCGGCACCGGGGAGCTGTTTTTT. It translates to CASSLRQGAGTGELFF.

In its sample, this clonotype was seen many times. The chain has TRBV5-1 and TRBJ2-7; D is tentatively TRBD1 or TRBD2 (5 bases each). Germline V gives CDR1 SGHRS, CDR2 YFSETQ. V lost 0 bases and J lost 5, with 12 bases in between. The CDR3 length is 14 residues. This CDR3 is CASSLAPGTDEQYF. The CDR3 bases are TGCGCCAGCAGCTTGGCACCAGGGACGGACGAGCAGTACTTC.

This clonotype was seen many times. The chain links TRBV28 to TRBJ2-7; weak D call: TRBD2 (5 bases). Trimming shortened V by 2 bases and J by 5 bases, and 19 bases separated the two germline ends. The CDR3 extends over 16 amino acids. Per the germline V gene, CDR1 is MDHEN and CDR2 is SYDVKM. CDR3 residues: CASSLKSLFSDNEQYF. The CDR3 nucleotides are TGTGCCAGCAGTTTAAAATCTCTATTTAGCGATAACGAGCAGTACTTC.

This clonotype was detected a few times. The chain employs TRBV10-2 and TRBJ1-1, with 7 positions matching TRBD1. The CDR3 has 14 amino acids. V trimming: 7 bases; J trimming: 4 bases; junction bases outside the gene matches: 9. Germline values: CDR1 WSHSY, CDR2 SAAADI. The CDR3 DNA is TGCGCCAGCAAAGCGAACCGGGACAGCACTGAAGCTTTCTTT. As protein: CASKANRDSTEAFF.

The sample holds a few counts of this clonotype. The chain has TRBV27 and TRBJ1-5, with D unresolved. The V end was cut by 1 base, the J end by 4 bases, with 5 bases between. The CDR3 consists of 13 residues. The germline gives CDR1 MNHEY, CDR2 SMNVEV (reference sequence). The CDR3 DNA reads TGTGCCAGCAGTTTATGGGCGAATCAGCCCCAGCATTTT. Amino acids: CASSLWANQPQHF.

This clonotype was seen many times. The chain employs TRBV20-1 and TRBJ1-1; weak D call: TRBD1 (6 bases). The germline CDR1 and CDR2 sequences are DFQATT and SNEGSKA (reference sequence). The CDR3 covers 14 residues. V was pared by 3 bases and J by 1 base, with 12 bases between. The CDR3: CSASRGHRNTEAFF. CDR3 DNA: TGCAGTGCTAGTCGGGGACACCGGAACACTGAAGCTTTCTTT.

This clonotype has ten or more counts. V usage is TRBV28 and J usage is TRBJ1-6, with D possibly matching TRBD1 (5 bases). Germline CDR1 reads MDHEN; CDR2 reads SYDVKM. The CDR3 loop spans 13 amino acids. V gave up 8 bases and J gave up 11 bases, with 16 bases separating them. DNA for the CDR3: TGTGCCAGCCACGGGGCAGGGAATACACCCCTCCACTTT. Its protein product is CASHGAGNTPLHF.

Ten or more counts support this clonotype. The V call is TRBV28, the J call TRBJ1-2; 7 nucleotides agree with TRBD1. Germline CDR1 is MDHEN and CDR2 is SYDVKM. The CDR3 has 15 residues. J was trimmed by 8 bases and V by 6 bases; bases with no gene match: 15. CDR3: CASSQHPGQFKGYTF. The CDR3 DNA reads TGTGCCAGCAGCCAACATCCGGGACAGTTTAAAGGCTACACCTTC.

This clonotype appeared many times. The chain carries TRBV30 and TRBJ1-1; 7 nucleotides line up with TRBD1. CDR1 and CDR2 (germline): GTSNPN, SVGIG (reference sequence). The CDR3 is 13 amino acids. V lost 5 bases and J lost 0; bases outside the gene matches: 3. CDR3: CAWAGGMNTEAFF. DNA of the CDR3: TGTGCCTGGGCAGGGGGTATGAACACTGAAGCTTTCTTT.

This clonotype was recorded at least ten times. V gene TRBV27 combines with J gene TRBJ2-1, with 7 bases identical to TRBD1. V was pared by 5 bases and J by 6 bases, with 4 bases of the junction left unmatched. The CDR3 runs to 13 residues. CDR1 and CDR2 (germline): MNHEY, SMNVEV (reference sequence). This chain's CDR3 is CASSIYRGNEQFF. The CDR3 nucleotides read TGTGCCAGCAGTATCTACAGGGGCAATGAGCAGTTCTTC.

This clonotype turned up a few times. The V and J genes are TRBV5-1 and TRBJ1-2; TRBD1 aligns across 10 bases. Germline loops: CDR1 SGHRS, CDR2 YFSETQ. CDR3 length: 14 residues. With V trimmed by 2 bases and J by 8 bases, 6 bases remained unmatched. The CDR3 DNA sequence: TGCGCCAGCAGCTTCCGGGACAGGGGTCAAGGCTACACCTTC. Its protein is CASSFRDRGQGYTF.